Listed below are T cell receptor beta chains from one sample, sequenced in a study of identical twins. Each CDR3 protein gets one entry after TCRdb re-called the 5' RACE reads with MiXCR. Among around 1.7 million distinct CDR3 sequences listed, about 30% were seen once. Sample: cord blood. These receptors were collected from a newborn girl in good health. The CDR3 runs from the conserved cysteine through the conserved F or W. D genes are given only for firm matches. Clone size is given for some rows only: seen once, a few or many times, or a class if the clone is expanded.

D,size,J,V,CDR3,DNA
TRBD2,few,TRBJ2-7,TRBV28,CASMRGLAVSYEQYF,TGTGCCAGCATGAGGGGACTAGCGGTCTCCTACGAGCAGTACTTC
NA,NA,TRBJ2-1,TRBV20-1,CSARDLYTGHPYNEQFF,TGCAGTGCTAGAGATTTGTACACGGGGCACCCTTACAATGAGCAGTTCTTC
NA,few,TRBJ1-2,TRBV7-2,CASSPTGPRLFTNYGYTF,TGTGCCAGCAGCCCCACAGGACCACGTCTATTTACTAACTATGGCTACACCTTC
TRBD2,NA,TRBJ2-2,TRBV6-2/TRBV6-3,CASSYYEPGLAGVWTGELFF,TGTGCCAGCAGTTACTATGAACCGGGACTAGCGGGGGTTTGGACCGGGGAGCTGTTTTTT
TRBD1,few,TRBJ1-2,TRBV2,CASSELGQKLNYGYTF,TGTGCCAGCAGTGAACTGGGACAGAAACTTAACTATGGCTACACCTTC
NA,NA,TRBJ2-3,TRBV20-1,CSARDLEGWSTDTQYF,TGCAGTGCTAGAGATCTGGAAGGGTGGAGCACAGATACGCAGTATTTT
TRBD2,few,TRBJ2-4,TRBV7-9,CASSLAGGVAKNIQYF,TGTGCCAGCAGCTTAGCGGGAGGGGTAGCCAAAAACATTCAGTACTTC
NA,few,TRBJ2-1,TRBV7-2,CASSLQLVLYEQFF,TGTGCCAGCAGCTTACAACTAGTGCTGTATGAGCAGTTCTTC
NA,NA,TRBJ2-3,TRBV7-2,CASSFKVGDTQYF,TGTGCCAGCAGCTTTAAGGTCGGAGATACGCAGTATTTT
NA,many,TRBJ2-3,TRBV28,CASSLVFGASDTQYF,TGTGCCAGCAGTTTAGTTTTCGGGGCATCAGATACGCAGTATTTT
NA,few,TRBJ2-1,TRBV10-3,CAIMDKEGSYNEQFF,TGTGCCATCATGGACAAAGAAGGCTCCTACAATGAGCAGTTCTTC
NA,many,TRBJ1-6,TRBV6-5,CASRPEGLYSPLHF,TGTGCCAGCAGACCAGAGGGCCTCTATTCACCCCTCCACTTT
NA,NA,TRBJ2-7,TRBV7-6,CASSLFPSSSYEQYF,TGTGCCAGCAGCTTATTTCCTAGCAGCTCCTACGAGCAGTACTTC
TRBD2,few,TRBJ2-7,TRBV6-5,CASSYSSAGLAGTYEQYF,TGTGCCAGCAGTTACTCCTCAGCGGGACTAGCGGGAACCTACGAGCAGTACTTC
TRBD2,few,TRBJ2-7,TRBV7-2,CASSLAGSGGAYEQYF,TGTGCCAGCAGCTTAGCGGGTAGCGGGGGGGCCTACGAGCAGTACTTC
TRBD1,few,TRBJ1-1,TRBV10-3,CAIRTGTEAFF,TGTGCCATCAGGACAGGGACGGAAGCTTTCTTT
NA,NA,TRBJ2-7,TRBV12-3/TRBV12-4,CAGTKLPYEQYF,TGTGCCGGCACCAAACTTCCTTACGAGCAGTACTTC
TRBD1,NA,TRBJ2-5,TRBV19,CASSPWDRAQQYF,TGTGCCAGTAGCCCCTGGGACAGGGCGCAGCAGTACTTC
TRBD1,NA,TRBJ2-7,TRBV20-1,CSAEWTGKRSEQYF,TGCAGTGCGGAATGGACAGGGAAACGTTCGGAGCAGTACTTC
NA,few,TRBJ1-5,TRBV27,CASSRREGSNQPQHF,TGTGCCAGCAGTCGGAGGGAAGGAAGCAATCAGCCCCAGCATTTT
TRBD1,NA,TRBJ2-7,TRBV27,CASSLSPGQRHEQYF,TGTGCCAGCAGTTTATCTCCGGGACAGAGACACGAGCAGTACTTC
NA,NA,TRBJ2-5,TRBV6-6,CASSQTGSLSQETQYF,TGTGCCAGCAGTCAGACAGGATCCCTCTCTCAAGAGACCCAGTACTTC
NA,NA,TRBJ1-1,TRBV12-3/TRBV12-4,CVSRPRELNTEAFF,TGTGTCAGCCGCCCGAGAGAACTGAACACTGAAGCTTTCTTT
TRBD2,NA,TRBJ2-1,TRBV6-1,CASSRSGSPADEQFF,TGTGCCAGCAGCCGAAGCGGGAGCCCCGCGGATGAGCAGTTCTTC
NA,NA,TRBJ2-5,TRBV10-3,CAISERGDGQYF,TGTGCCATCAGTGAAAGGGGGGATGGGCAGTACTTC
NA,few,TRBJ1-1,TRBV25-1,CASRPAVGTEAFF,TGTGCCAGCCGACCTGCCGTAGGTACTGAAGCTTTCTTT
TRBD1,NA,TRBJ1-2,TRBV12-3/TRBV12-4,CASSQGLWDRDQGYTF,TGTGCCAGCAGCCAAGGCTTGTGGGACAGGGATCAAGGCTACACCTTC
TRBD2,once,TRBJ2-1,TRBV10-2,CASAEGLAGGQFYEQFF,TGCGCCAGCGCCGAGGGACTAGCGGGAGGCCAGTTTTACGAGCAGTTCTTC
NA,NA,TRBJ2-5,TRBV9,CASSVSGIYQQYF,TGTGCCAGCAGCGTAAGCGGAATCTACCAGCAGTACTTC
NA,few,TRBJ1-5,TRBV7-6,CASSAGQLSNQPQHF,TGTGCCAGCAGCGCAGGACAGCTCAGCAATCAGCCCCAGCATTTT
NA,NA,TRBJ1-6,TRBV4-2,CASSQESMSNSPLHF,TGTGCCAGCAGCCAAGAGAGCATGAGCAATTCACCCCTCCACTTT
NA,NA,TRBJ1-6,TRBV27,CASSFRESGSPLHF,TGTGCCAGCAGTTTCCGGGAGTCCGGTTCACCCCTCCACTTT
NA,NA,TRBJ2-7,TRBV14,CASSHRDWPYNEQYF,TGTGCCAGCAGCCATAGAGACTGGCCCTACAATGAGCAGTACTTC
NA,NA,TRBJ2-3,TRBV21-1,CASPKTGWTDTQYF,TGTGCCAGCCCCAAGACGGGGTGGACAGATACGCAGTATTTT
TRBD2,NA,TRBJ2-1,TRBV3-1,CASSQVPGLAGGGEQFF,TGTGCCAGCAGCCAAGTCCCGGGACTAGCGGGGGGAGGTGAGCAGTTCTTC
NA,few,TRBJ1-4,TRBV6-5,CASSYPLRETNEKLFF,TGTGCCAGCAGTTACCCCCTCAGGGAGACTAATGAAAAACTGTTTTTT
TRBD2,NA,TRBJ2-1,TRBV20-1,CSASRLARRTYNEQFF,TGCAGTGCTTCGCGACTAGCTCGAAGAACCTACAATGAGCAGTTCTTC
TRBD1,NA,TRBJ2-3,TRBV28,CASSLSLGRDSSTDTQYF,TGTGCCAGCAGTTTATCCCTAGGCCGGGACAGTAGCACAGATACGCAGTATTTT
NA,once,TRBJ2-5,TRBV20-1,CSARDPRSLNQETQYF,TGCAGTGCTAGAGATCCCAGGTCCCTCAACCAAGAGACCCAGTACTTC
TRBD1,few,TRBJ1-2,TRBV27,CASSLLGTGVYGYTF,TGTGCCAGCAGTTTATTGGGAACAGGGGTATATGGCTACACCTTC
NA,NA,TRBJ1-5,TRBV10-3,CAAWDGSNQPQHF,TGTGCCGCATGGGACGGTAGCAATCAGCCCCAGCATTTT
NA,many,TRBJ1-5,TRBV5-1,CASSLTGSSNQPQHF,TGCGCCAGCAGCTTGACAGGGAGTAGCAATCAGCCCCAGCATTTT
NA,few,TRBJ1-2,TRBV3-1,CASSRTRGDGYTF,TGTGCCAGCAGCAGGACACGAGGGGACGGCTACACCTTC
NA,NA,TRBJ2-7,TRBV20-1,CSAAISYEQYF,TGCAGTGCTGCGATATCATACGAGCAGTACTTC
TRBD1,NA,TRBJ1-6,TRBV20-1,CSASPGQNNSPLHF,TGCAGTGCTAGTCCGGGACAGAACAATTCACCCCTCCACTTT
NA,few,TRBJ2-1,TRBV11-2,CASSRLSGDNEQFF,TGTGCCAGCAGCCGCCTTAGCGGCGACAATGAGCAGTTCTTC
NA,NA,TRBJ1-5,TRBV20-1,CSARDRGPNNQPQHF,TGCAGTGCTAGAGATAGAGGGCCGAATAATCAGCCCCAGCATTTT
NA,NA,TRBJ1-2,TRBV7-6,CASSLVGKGPNYGYTF,TGTGCCAGCAGCTTAGTGGGAAAGGGCCCAAACTATGGCTACACCTTC
TRBD2,NA,TRBJ2-3,TRBV12-3/TRBV12-4,CASRATSGSWSADTQYF,TGTGCCAGCAGGGCGACTAGCGGGAGTTGGAGTGCAGATACGCAGTATTTT
NA,few,TRBJ1-4,TRBV15,CATRSKVNEKLFF,TGTGCCACCAGGTCGAAGGTTAATGAAAAACTGTTTTTT
NA,few,TRBJ2-1,TRBV21-1,CASSKDKSRGYNEQFF,TGTGCCAGCAGCAAAGATAAAAGCAGGGGCTATAATGAGCAGTTCTTC
NA,NA,TRBJ1-5,TRBV2,CASSAQWNQPQHF,TGTGCCAGCAGCGCCCAGTGGAATCAGCCCCAGCATTTT
NA,few,TRBJ2-5,TRBV10-3,CAISRTAQETQYF,TGTGCCATCAGCCGGACGGCCCAAGAGACCCAGTACTTC
NA,many,TRBJ2-1,TRBV5-1,CASSLGLAENEQFF,TGCGCCAGCAGCTTGGGGCTAGCTGAGAATGAGCAGTTCTTC
NA,NA,TRBJ1-6,TRBV2,CASSEDVGRLNSPLHF,TGTGCCAGCAGTGAAGATGTGGGGCGCTTAAATTCACCCCTCCACTTT
NA,NA,TRBJ2-7,TRBV10-3,CATGGRGVIPLSYEQYF,TGTGCCACCGGGGGCAGGGGCGTTATCCCCCTCTCCTACGAGCAGTACTTC
NA,few,TRBJ2-3,TRBV27,CASSNYREHTDTQYF,TGTGCCAGCAGCAACTACAGGGAACACACAGATACGCAGTATTTT